This entry lists 25 T cell receptor beta chains sequenced from one sample in a study of multiple sclerosis patients with progressive multifocal leukoencephalopathy. As for time point: before natalizumab initiation. Generated by immunoSEQ multiplex PCR, the TCRdb table keeps only in-frame clones and is missing some. The table lists roughly 30,000 clones, roughly 91% of them singletons, with approximately 1% in the top ten. Source material: PBMCs. The receptors here all came from a human donor with multiple sclerosis.

The V call is TRBV5-1, the J call TRBJ1-2; 7 bases are shared with TRBD1. Germline V lookup: CDR1 SGHRS, CDR2 YFSETQ. Trimming removed 4 bases from V and 0 bases from J; junction bases left unmatched: 9. CDR3 length: 16 amino acids. The CDR3 here is CASSPGTDVTNYGYTF. CDR3 coding DNA: TGCGCCAGCAGCCCCGGGACAGATGTTACTAACTATGGCTACACCTTC.

The chain couples TRBV18 to TRBJ1-1; the D gene is possibly TRBD1 (5 bases). Germline loops: CDR1 KGHSH, CDR2 LQKENI. The CDR3 sequence is 14 residues long. The V end lost 3 bases, the J end lost 1 base, and 9 bases lay between the germline ends. Here the CDR3 DNA reads TGTGCCAGCTCACCCCGGGGCGAGAACACTGAAGCTTTCTTT. Translated, it gives CASSPRGENTEAFF.

CDR3 sequence: CASSLAETGSRRRVSYEQYF. Written as DNA, the CDR3 is TGTGCCAGCAGCTTAGCCGAGACAGGCTCTAGGCGGCGGGTCTCCTACGAGCAGTACTTC. The V gene is TRBV11-3, the J gene TRBJ2-7, with D maybe TRBD1 (6 bases). There are 20 residues in the CDR3. CDR1 is SGHNT and CDR2 is YENEEA in the germline V gene. V lost 1 base and J lost 0, with 25 bases in between. The complete variable domain, with remaining parts taken from reference TRBV11-3 and TRBJ2-7, reads EAGVVQSPRYKIIEKKQPVAFWCNPISGHNTLYWYLQNLGQGPELLIRYENEEAVDDSQLPKDRFSAERLKGVDSTLKIQPAELGDSAVYLCASSLAETGSRRRVSYEQYFGPGTRLTVT.

A note on this clone: At one end the junction does not follow the germline gene, possibly because of a read error. The sample holds other DNA sequences that translate to the same CDR3. The CDR3 here is CASRLGTATYEQYF. The CDR3 DNA is TGTGCCAGCAGACTCGGGACAGCAACCTATGAGCAGTACTTC. V usage is TRBV28 and J usage is TRBJ2-7; 7 positions agree with TRBD1. The CDR3 is 14 residues long. Per the germline V gene, CDR1 is MDHEN and CDR2 is SYDVKM.

V gene TRBV5-1 combines with J gene TRBJ2-2, with D perhaps matching TRBD2 (6 bases). In germline, CDR1 is SGHRS, CDR2 YFSETQ. The CDR3 spans 14 residues. Deletions cut 4 bases from V and 4 bases from J, with 11 bases between. CDR3 in DNA: TGCGCCAGCAGCGGAGGGAGTACCACCGGGGAGCTGTTTTTT. It specifies CASSGGSTTGELFF.

This clone was seen more than once but under ten times. The chain joins TRBV5-8 to TRBJ1-2, with no clear D. Germline V gene lookup returns CDR1 SGHTS and CDR2 YDEGEE. CDR3 length: 11 amino acids. V lost 4 bases, J lost 5 bases, and 6 bases lay in between. CDR3 in DNA: TGTGCCAGCAGCCTCGGGTATGGCTACACCTTC. Translation gives CASSLGYGYTF. Using reference TRBV5-8 and TRBJ1-2 for the parts outside the CDR3, the full variable domain is EAGVTQSPTHLIKTRGQQATLRCSPISGHTSVYWYQQALGLGLQFLLWYDEGEERNRGNFPPRFSGRQFPNYSSELNVNALELEDSALYLCASSLGYGYTFGSGTRLTVV.

The chain links TRBV7-2 to TRBJ1-3; tentative D call: TRBD1 (5 bases). Germline-derived CDR1 and CDR2 are SGHTA and FQGNSA. The germline V and J ends were trimmed by 1 base and 4 bases, with 14 bases remaining between them. The CDR3 contains 16 residues. CDR3 bases: TGTGCCAGCAGCTTAGTGGGGGGGTCGTACGGAAACACCATATATTTT. It yields the protein CASSLVGGSYGNTIYF. The whole variable domain, filled in from reference TRBV7-2 and TRBJ1-3, reads GAGVSQSPSNKVTEKGKDVELRCDPISGHTALYWYRQSLGQGLEFLIYFQGNSAPDKSGLPSDRFSAERTGGSVSTLTIQRTQQEDSAVYLCASSLVGGSYGNTIYFGEGSWLTVV.

The rearrangement links TRBV30 to TRBJ1-5, with TRBD1 as a possible D gene (5 bases). The CDR3 is 14 residues long. Germline V gene data show CDR1 as GTSNPN and CDR2 as SVGIG (reference sequence). Trimming shortened V by 1 base and J by 4 bases, and 11 bases separated the two germline ends. CDR3 nucleotide sequence: TGTGCCTGGAGTGAAGGGGCAGGTAATCAGCCCCAGCATTTT. Translation gives CAWSEGAGNQPQHF. The full variable domain, rest sourced from reference TRBV30 and TRBJ1-5, is SQTIHQWPATLVQPVGSPLSLECTVEGTSNPNLYWYRQAAGRGLQLLFYSVGIGQISSEVPQNLSASRPQDRQFILSSKKLLLSDSGFYLCAWSEGAGNQPQHFGDGTRLSIL.

This chain connects TRBV27 to TRBJ1-1; no definite D call. The CDR3 length is 11 residues. The germline V gene encodes CDR1 MNHEY and CDR2 SMNVEV (reference sequence). Deletions cut 11 bases from V and 2 bases from J, with 9 bases between. The CDR3 DNA is TGTGCCTCGGGGTTTAACACTGAAGCTTTCTTT. Amino acids: CASGFNTEAFF.

This chain joins TRBV5-4 and TRBJ2-2; D is uncertain. CDR1 is SGHNT and CDR2 is YYREEE in the germline V gene (reference sequence). V was cut by 4 bases and J by 3 bases, with 13 bases left in between. The length of the CDR3 is 15 residues. CDR3 sequence reads: CASSIRAYDTGELFF. The CDR3 nucleotides read TGTGCCAGCAGCATCCGGGCCTACGACACCGGGGAGCTGTTTTTT.

The rearrangement uses TRBV19 and TRBJ1-3; no clear D gene. This CDR3 contains 16 residues. The germline CDR1 and CDR2 sequences are LNHDA and SQIVND (reference sequence). Deletions cut 3 bases from V and 0 bases from J, with 12 bases between. CDR3 coding DNA: TGTGCCAGTAGTATGTTCGTCACCGACTCTGGAAACACCATATATTTT. It is translated as CASSMFVTDSGNTIYF. The full variable domain, with the rest looked up from reference TRBV19 and TRBJ1-3, is DGGITQSPKYLFRKEGQNVTLSCEQNLNHDAMYWYRQDPGQGLRLIYYSQIVNDFQKGDIAEGYSVSREKKESFPLTVTSAQKNPTAFYLCASSMFVTDSGNTIYFGEGSWLTVV.

This chain connects TRBV11-3 to TRBJ2-5, with D tentatively TRBD1 (5 bases). Trimming removed 3 bases at V and 2 bases at J, with 13 bases between. Germline CDR1 reads SGHNT; CDR2 reads YENEEA. This CDR3 comprises 15 residues. In DNA form, the CDR3 reads TGTGCCAGCAGCTTGGGGCAGGGTCAACAAGAGACCCAGTACTTC. Protein product: CASSLGQGQQETQYF.

This clone was counted a single time. The rearrangement joins TRBV7-2 to TRBJ1-3; no firm D call. This CDR3 has 11 amino acids. Trimming removed 5 bases at V and 2 bases at J, with 1 base between. CDR1 is SGHTA and CDR2 is FQGNSA in the germline V gene. The DNA of the CDR3 is TGTGCCAGCAGCCCTGGAAACACCATATATTTT. Translation gives CASSPGNTIYF.

The sample holds one count of this clone. DNA for the CDR3: TGTGCCAGCAGTCAGCGGGGCACAGATACGCAGTATTTT. Translation gives CASSQRGTDTQYF. The V call is TRBV6-6, the J call TRBJ2-3, with D possibly matching TRBD2 (6 bases). Germline assignment: CDR1 MNHNY and CDR2 SVGAGI (reference sequence). This CDR3 comprises 13 residues. The V end was cut by 5 bases, the J end by 1 base, with 7 bases between.

The rearrangement joins TRBV6-6 to TRBJ2-1; D not resolved. Germline V gene sequence: CDR1 MNHNY, CDR2 SVGAGI (reference sequence). CDR3 size: 15 residues. V was cut by 4 bases and J by 6 bases, with 16 bases left in between. The CDR3 DNA reads as TGTGCCAGCAGTTTTCGGGTTTTCGTGGTCAATGAGCAGTTCTTC. Its translation is CASSFRVFVVNEQFF.

This chain joins TRBV5-1 and TRBJ1-1; D gene ambiguous. Germline CDR1 reads SGHRS; CDR2 reads YFSETQ. CDR3 length: 14 residues. V was cut by 3 bases and J by 1 base, with 10 bases left in between. The CDR3 nucleotides are TGCGCCAGCAGCTACTCCTCCGAGAACACTGAAGCTTTCTTT. As protein: CASSYSSENTEAFF.

The table lists this clone with a count of one. This chain joins TRBV2 and TRBJ1-2; the D gene is possibly TRBD1 (6 bases). Between the trimmed V and J ends, which lost 5 bases and 1 base, there was a span of 8 bases. The CDR3 has 13 amino acids. Germline-derived CDR1 and CDR2 are SNHLY and FYNNEI. CDR3 sequence: CASSIQGNYGYTF. CDR3 nucleotide sequence: TGTGCCAGCAGTATACAGGGTAACTATGGCTACACCTTC. The variable domain in full, with the rest retrieved from reference TRBV2 and TRBJ1-2, is EPEVTQTPSHQVTQMGQEVILRCVPISNHLYFYWYRQILGQKVEFLVSFYNNEISEKSEIFDDQFSVERPDGSNFTLKIRSTKLEDSAMYFCASSIQGNYGYTFGSGTRLTVV.

This rearrangement joins TRBV5-1 to TRBJ2-7; D possibly corresponds to TRBD2 (6 bases). V gave up 0 bases and J gave up 2 bases, with 15 bases separating them. Germline V lookup: CDR1 SGHRS, CDR2 YFSETQ. The length of the CDR3 is 16 residues. The CDR3 DNA reads as TGCGCCAGCAGCTTGGTCGGGACTCCGAGGCCCTACGAGCAGTACTTC. It translates to CASSLVGTPRPYEQYF.

The chain has TRBV2 and TRBJ2-2; TRBD2 aligns across 7 bases. CDR1 SNHLY and CDR2 FYNNEI come from the germline V gene. The length of the CDR3 is 16 residues. The V and J ends lost 8 bases and 0 bases, in that order; junction bases with no gene match: 9. The CDR3 loop reads CASPREGGTNTGELFF. For the CDR3, the DNA is TGTGCCAGCCCTCGCGAGGGAGGGACGAACACCGGGGAGCTGTTTTTT.

The chain combines TRBV2 with TRBJ2-7; 9 nucleotides match TRBD2. The CDR3 covers 16 residues. The germline gives CDR1 SNHLY, CDR2 FYNNEI. V gave up 5 bases and J gave up 2 bases; unmatched junction bases: 10. CDR3 nucleotides: TGTGCCAGCAGTATGGGCGGGGGGGCTGGAACCTACGAGCAGTACTTC. It is translated as CASSMGGGAGTYEQYF.

The chain employs TRBV4-2 and TRBJ2-2; D call uncertain. The CDR3 has 13 residues. V gave up 5 bases and J gave up 2 bases, with 6 bases separating them. CDR1 is LGHNA, CDR2 YNFKEQ, per germline. CDR3 nucleotides: TGTGCCAGCAGCTCCGCCAACACCGGGGAGCTGTTTTTT. It encodes CASSSANTGELFF.

This chain uses TRBV11-2 with TRBJ2-1; 13 nucleotides align to TRBD2. This CDR3 has 15 residues. Looked up from germline, CDR1 is SGHAT and CDR2 is FQNNGV. V shed 4 bases, J shed 6 bases, and the junction held 3 bases outside the gene matches. This CDR3 reads CASSSGLAGFNEQFF. The DNA of the CDR3 is TGTGCCAGCAGCTCGGGACTAGCGGGGTTCAATGAGCAGTTCTTC.

The chain joins TRBV10-2 to TRBJ2-1, with TRBD2 matching over 13 bases. In germline, CDR1 is WSHSY, CDR2 SAAADI. The junction had 5 bases not matched to a gene; V was cut back by 9 bases and J by 3 bases. CDR3 size: 15 residues. CDR3 amino acids: CASTGTSGVYNEQFF. The CDR3, as DNA: TGCGCCAGTACCGGGACTAGCGGGGTCTACAATGAGCAGTTCTTC.

The chain carries TRBV6-4 and TRBJ2-7, with TRBD1 matching over 11 bases. V lost 0 bases, J lost 0 bases, and 1 base stayed unmatched. Germline CDR1 is MRHNA and CDR2 is SNTAGT. The CDR3 length is 16 residues. In DNA form, the CDR3 reads TGTGCCAGCAGTGACTCTGGGACAGGGGGCTCCTACGAGCAGTACTTC. Translation gives CASSDSGTGGSYEQYF.

The chain recombines TRBV6-1 with TRBJ2-7, with D possibly TRBD2 on 6 matching bases. Trimming removed 7 bases from V and 3 bases from J, with 16 bases in between. There are 14 residues in the CDR3. Germline CDR1 and CDR2: MNHNS and SASEGT. In DNA form, the CDR3 reads TGTGCCAGCACCATATATGCGGGGTACTACGAGCAGTACTTC. Its translation: CASTIYAGYYEQYF.